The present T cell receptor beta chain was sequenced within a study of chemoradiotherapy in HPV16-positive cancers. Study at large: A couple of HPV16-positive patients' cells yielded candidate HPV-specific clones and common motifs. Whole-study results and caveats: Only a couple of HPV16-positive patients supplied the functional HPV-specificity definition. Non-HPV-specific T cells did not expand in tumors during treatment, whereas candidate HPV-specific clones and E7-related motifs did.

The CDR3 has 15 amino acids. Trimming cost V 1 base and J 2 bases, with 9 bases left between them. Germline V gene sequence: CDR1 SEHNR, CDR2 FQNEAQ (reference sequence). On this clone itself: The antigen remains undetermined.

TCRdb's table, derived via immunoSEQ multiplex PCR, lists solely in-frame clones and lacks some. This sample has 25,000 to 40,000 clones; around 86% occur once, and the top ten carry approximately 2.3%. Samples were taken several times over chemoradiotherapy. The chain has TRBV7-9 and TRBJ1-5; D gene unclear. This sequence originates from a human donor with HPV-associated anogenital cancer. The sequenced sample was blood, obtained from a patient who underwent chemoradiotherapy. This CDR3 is CASSLDEYGNQPQHF. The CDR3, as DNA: TGTGCCAGCAGCTTAGATGAGTACGGCAATCAGCCCCAGCATTTT.